This TCR beta chain was retrieved from a study of CD8 T cells in ankylosing spondylitis. General study results and limits: Reports say disease-linked clones showed up significantly more in matched ankylosing spondylitis synovial fluid. Disease-linked clones were CD8+ and relatively rare in peripheral blood. Characteristic of ankylosing spondylitis blood, it appeared, was a TCR beta motif comprising about 8 highly homologous variants.

This clonotype was counted a few times. Its specificity is unknown. The germline V gene encodes CDR1 SGHDT and CDR2 YYEEEE. The CDR3 runs to 13 residues. V gave up 4 bases and J gave up 6 bases; unmatched junction bases: 3. TCRdb re-derived calls from the 5' RACE reads in MiXCR, one entry per CDR3 protein. The data contain about 220,000 distinct CDR3 sequences, roughly 18% of them singletons. The TCR originated in a male donor with ankylosing spondylitis. The chain links TRBV5-6 to TRBJ1-5; 8 bases are a match to TRBD1. Sequenced material: blood, either unsorted or a sorted T cell fraction (not recorded which). The CDR3 bases are TGTGCCAGCAGCCTGACAGGGGCTCAGCCCCAGCATTTT. Translation gives CASSLTGAQPQHF.